Shown below are 12 T cell receptor beta chains from a single sample sequenced in a study of shared clonotypes between healthy human individuals. Profiled with immunoSEQ multiplex PCR; TCRdb holds only in-frame clones, not every one. The table includes some 1,100,000 clones, about 84% detected once. Sequenced input: memory CD4+ T cells from PBMCs. Noted subset: CD45RA-negative fraction. The source of these receptors is a man between 18 and 29 years old in good health. Some clones in this sample may be carry-over from other donors' samples.

The rearrangement joins TRBV5-1 to TRBJ1-2; 8 bases fit TRBD1. The V gene end was trimmed by 3 bases and the J gene end by 8 bases; junction bases not matched to a gene: 9. The CDR3 covers 14 residues. Germline V gene data show CDR1 as SGHRS and CDR2 as YFSETQ. The CDR3 loop is CASSSAGTGIGYTF. As DNA, the CDR3 is TGCGCCAGCAGCTCAGCCGGGACAGGCATCGGCTACACCTTC.

The chain has TRBV9 and TRBJ2-7; tentatively, D is TRBD1 (5 bases). This CDR3 is 13 amino acids long. Germline loops: CDR1 SGDLS, CDR2 YYNGEE. Deletions cut 0 bases from V and 7 bases from J, with 11 bases between. The CDR3 region is CASSVAGLGEQYF. The DNA of the CDR3 is TGTGCCAGCAGCGTAGCAGGGCTTGGAGAGCAGTACTTC. The complete variable domain, with remaining parts taken from reference TRBV9 and TRBJ2-7, reads DSGVTQTPKHLITATGQRVTLRCSPRSGDLSVYWYQQSLDQGLQFLIQYYNGEERAKGNILERFSAQQFPDLHSELNLSSLELGDSALYFCASSVAGLGEQYFGPGTRLTVT.

The chain links TRBV7-2 to TRBJ1-4; D gene unclear. Germline loops: CDR1 SGHTA, CDR2 FQGNSA. V lost 4 bases and J lost 6, with 15 bases in between. The length of the CDR3 is 15 residues. CDR3 coding DNA: TGTGCCAGCAGCTCCCGGACCGAGAGGGATGAAAAACTGTTTTTT. The encoded protein is CASSSRTERDEKLFF.

DNA of the CDR3: TGTGCCTGGAGTCAAGATGAACAAGAGACCCAGTACTTC. It yields the protein CAWSQDEQETQYF. This chain joins TRBV30 and TRBJ2-5; no firm D call. The germline V gene has CDR1 GTSNPN and CDR2 SVGIG (reference sequence). The CDR3 is 13 residues long. The ends were cut back, 2 bases at V and 2 bases at J, with 9 bases in the middle.

This sequence joins TRBV2 and TRBJ1-2; D is ambiguous. CDR1 is SNHLY and CDR2 is FYNNEI in the germline V gene. This CDR3 has 12 residues. The V and J ends lost 4 bases and 8 bases respectively, with 11 bases between them. This CDR3 reads CASSAHLVGYTF. DNA for the CDR3: TGTGCCAGCAGTGCTCACCTGGTGGGCTACACCTTC.

The chain is built from TRBV7-7 and TRBJ2-7; 9 nucleotides line up with TRBD2. V lost 5 bases to trimming and J lost 3 bases; unmatched junction nucleotides: 8. Germline CDR1 reads SSHAT; CDR2 reads FNYEAQ (reference sequence). The CDR3 consists of 15 residues. The CDR3 reads CASSPRLAGVYEQYF. CDR3 coding DNA: TGTGCCAGCAGCCCTCGGTTAGCGGGGGTCTACGAGCAGTACTTC. The whole variable domain, filled in from reference TRBV7-7 and TRBJ2-7, reads GAGVSQSPRYKVTKRGQDVTLRCDPISSHATLYWYQQALGQGPEFLTYFNYEAQPDKSGLPSDRFSAERPEGSISTLTIQRTEQRDSAMYRCASSPRLAGVYEQYFGPGTRLTVT.

The rearrangement uses TRBV4-1 and TRBJ1-2, with no clear D. V lost 1 base and J 5 bases, leaving 11 bases between the germline ends. CDR1 and CDR2 (germline): MGHRA, YSYEKL. The CDR3 has 14 amino acids. CDR3 bases: TGCGCCAGCAGCCAAGTTGGTCTATTATATGGCTACACCTTC. It specifies CASSQVGLLYGYTF.

The chain combines TRBV2 with TRBJ1-1; 7 bases agree with TRBD1. The CDR3 extends over 13 amino acids. The V and J ends lost 6 bases and 11 bases, in that order; junction bases with no gene match: 12. CDR1 is SNHLY, CDR2 FYNNEI, per germline. This CDR3 is CASRLGRGGWAFF. In nucleotides, the CDR3 is TGTGCCAGCAGACTGGGTCGAGGGGGCTGGGCTTTCTTT.

The chain is built from TRBV5-4 and TRBJ2-3; D is uncertain. This CDR3 spans 15 amino acids. Germline V gene lookup returns CDR1 SGHNT and CDR2 YYREEE (reference sequence). Trimming took 2 bases from V and 0 from J, leaving 10 bases between them. CDR3 in amino acids: CASSFSGPSTDTQYF. The CDR3 DNA is TGTGCCAGCAGCTTCTCAGGTCCTAGCACAGATACGCAGTATTTT.

This sequence joins TRBV5-6 and TRBJ1-1; 7 nucleotides align to TRBD1. With 1 base clipped from V and 4 bases from J, the junction kept 7 bases outside the gene matches. Germline loops: CDR1 SGHDT, CDR2 YYEEEE. This CDR3 has 15 amino acids. CDR3 loop: CASSLRHTGATEAFF. The CDR3 nucleotides are TGTGCCAGCAGCTTGCGTCACACAGGGGCCACTGAAGCTTTCTTT.

V and J are TRBV5-1 and TRBJ2-1, with a weak D call TRBD1 (7 bases). CDR1 and CDR2 (germline): SGHRS, YFSETQ. The CDR3 length is 16 residues. Trimming left V 2 bases short and J 5 bases short, with 17 bases between. The CDR3, as DNA: TGCGCCAGCAGCTTTTGGAGGGGGCAGGTTGACAATGAGCAGTTCTTC. Translating it yields CASSFWRGQVDNEQFF.

This sequence joins TRBV5-1 and TRBJ2-3, with TRBD2 as a possible D gene (5 bases). V was clipped by 4 bases and J by 1 base, with 16 bases between them. Looked up from germline, CDR1 is SGHRS and CDR2 is YFSETQ. The CDR3 covers 16 residues. CDR3 sequence reads: CASSLMASLRTDTQYF. CDR3 sequence (DNA): TGCGCCAGCAGCCTGATGGCTAGCCTCCGCACAGATACGCAGTATTTT.